These 28 T cell receptor beta chains originate from one sample sequenced in a study of T cells in Graves' hyperthyroidism and ophthalmopathy. The CDR3 regions of TCR beta were amplified from RNA transcripts. The TCR CDR3 first-round RT-PCR relied on the HTBI primer set. TCRdb itself ran the multiplex PCR reads through MiXCR, one entry per CDR3 protein. This table has hundreds of thousands of distinct CDR3 sequences, approximately 15% appearing once. The specimen sequenced was blood. These receptors were taken from a woman aged 18 to 35 with Graves' hyperthyroidism.

The V and J genes are TRBV5-1 and TRBJ2-2, with D possibly TRBD2 on 6 matching bases. The CDR3 extends over 16 amino acids. Looked up from germline, CDR1 is SGHRS and CDR2 is YFSETQ. Trimming removed 0 bases at V and 1 base at J, with 10 bases between. Written as DNA, the CDR3 is TGCGCCAGCAGCTTGGGGCGGGGATTGAACACCGGGGAGCTGTTTTTT. Translating it yields CASSLGRGLNTGELFF.

This clonotype was seen repeatedly, ten times or more. The CDR3 coding sequence is TGTGCCAGCAGCCCTACTAGCGGGTACTACAATGAGCAGTTCTTC. Encoded protein: CASSPTSGYYNEQFF. This chain links TRBV13 with TRBJ2-1; 9 positions agree with TRBD2. The CDR3 is 15 amino acids. V was pared by 5 bases and J by 3 bases, with 5 bases of the junction left unmatched. Germline V gives CDR1 PRHDT, CDR2 FYEKMQ (reference sequence). The full variable domain, its missing parts supplied by reference TRBV13 and TRBJ2-1, is AAGVIQSPRHLIKEKRETATLKCYPIPRHDTVYWYQQGPGQDPQFLISFYEKMQSDKGSIPDRFSAQQFSDYHSELNMSSLELGDSALYFCASSPTSGYYNEQFFGPGTRLTVL.

This clonotype was counted only a few times. The chain links TRBV5-1 to TRBJ2-7, with D tentatively TRBD2 (5 bases). Trimming removed 3 bases from V and 6 bases from J, with 13 bases in between. This CDR3 spans 13 amino acids. Germline CDR1 reads SGHRS; CDR2 reads YFSETQ. The CDR3 region is CASSSQGRVEQYF. CDR3 nucleotide sequence: TGCGCCAGCAGCTCGCAAGGGAGAGTCGAGCAGTACTTC.

Many counts were recorded for this clonotype. The chain employs TRBV12-3 or TRBV12-4 and TRBJ2-7, with TRBD2 matching 8 bases. Losses at the gene ends were 5 bases for V and 3 bases for J; bases not matched to a gene: 9. The CDR3 is 15 amino acids. The CDR3 nucleotides read TGTGCCAGCAGTCCAACCCTAGCGGGCGTCTACGAGCAGTACTTC. This encodes CASSPTLAGVYEQYF.

Turning to this clonotype: It may be a read error: a sequence one base away is much more abundant. The V gene is TRBV27, the J gene TRBJ2-5; D may be TRBD2 (6 bases). The J call may be incorrect, as the DNA end agrees better with TRBJ2-1. Germline V gene sequence: CDR1 MNHEY, CDR2 SMNVEV (reference sequence). The CDR3 spans 13 residues. The CDR3 region is CATPQGRGETQFF. In DNA form, the CDR3 reads TGTGCCACCCCCCAAGGGCGCGGGGAGACCCAGTTCTTC.

V is TRBV18 and J is TRBJ2-1; 9 bases are shared with TRBD2. Germline V lookup: CDR1 KGHSH, CDR2 LQKENI. The trim removed 3 bases at V and 9 bases at J, leaving 12 bases unmatched. The CDR3 covers 16 residues. CDR3 in amino acids: CASSPGLAIAVGEQFF. The CDR3 region has the DNA TGTGCCAGCTCACCCGGACTAGCGATCGCCGTGGGTGAGCAGTTCTTC. The full variable domain, with the rest looked up from reference TRBV18 and TRBJ2-1, is NAGVMQNPRHLVRRRGQEARLRCSPMKGHSHVYWYRQLPEEGLKFMVYLQKENIIDESGMPKERFSAEFPKEGPSILRIQQVVRGDSAAYFCASSPGLAIAVGEQFFGPGTRLTVL.

This clonotype was counted many times. This CDR3 reads CASSSRDYPYNEQFF. In DNA, the CDR3 is TGCGCCAGCAGCTCCCGGGATTATCCCTACAATGAGCAGTTCTTC. The chain links TRBV5-1 to TRBJ2-1; D is possibly TRBD2 (5 bases). Trimming shortened V by 3 bases and J by 2 bases, and 12 bases separated the two germline ends. The CDR3 consists of 15 residues. Per germline, CDR1 SGHRS and CDR2 YFSETQ.

This clonotype was picked up many times. This rearrangement joins TRBV30 to TRBJ2-1, with D possibly matching TRBD2 (6 bases). V shed 8 bases and J shed 3 bases, with 17 bases lying between them. The germline V gene encodes CDR1 GTSNPN and CDR2 SVGIG (reference sequence). This CDR3 has 14 amino acids. CDR3 region: CAAPGSGDYNEQFF. The DNA for the CDR3 is TGTGCCGCCCCCGGTAGCGGAGACTACAATGAGCAGTTCTTC.

The V and J genes are TRBV20-1 and TRBJ2-4, with TRBD2 as a possible D gene (5 bases). The germline V gene encodes CDR1 DFQATT and CDR2 SNEGSKA (reference sequence). This CDR3 is 14 amino acids long. Trimming pared 0 bases from V and 5 bases from J, leaving 11 bases between. This chain's CDR3 is CSARDLKEENIQYF. Written as DNA, the CDR3 is TGCAGTGCTAGAGATCTAAAGGAGGAAAACATTCAGTACTTC.

This clonotype was seen at least ten times. The rearrangement links TRBV7-2 to TRBJ2-7, with D unclear. Trimming removed 5 bases at V and 2 bases at J, with 7 bases between. The CDR3 has 12 residues. Germline-derived CDR1 and CDR2 are SGHTA and FQGNSA. The CDR3 DNA reads TGTGCCAGCAGCCTCCTTCCCTACGAGCAGTACTTC. Its translation is CASSLLPYEQYF.

There are many counts of this clonotype. V is TRBV12-3 or TRBV12-4 and J is TRBJ2-7; D possibly corresponds to TRBD2 (6 bases). V lost 6 bases, J lost 4 bases, and 16 bases lay in between. CDR3 length equals 14 residues. CDR3: CASRFSSGRYEQYF. The CDR3 DNA sequence: TGTGCCAGCAGATTCTCTTCCGGGAGATACGAGCAGTACTTC.

This clonotype was counted ten times or more. The chain uses TRBV3-1 and TRBJ1-6, with a tentative D call TRBD1 (5 bases). This CDR3 spans 13 amino acids. V dropped 4 bases and J dropped 8 bases, with 9 bases sitting between them. From germline, CDR1 is LGHDT and CDR2 YNNKEL (reference sequence). CDR3 residues: CASSRTRDSPLHF. CDR3 DNA sequence: TGTGCCAGCAGCCGAACCAGGGATTCACCCCTCCACTTT. Supplemented by reference TRBV3-1 and TRBJ1-6, the full variable domain reads DTAVSQTPKYLVTQMGNDKSIKCEQNLGHDTMYWYKQDSKKFLKIMFSYNNKELIINETVPNRFSPKSPDKAHLNLHINSLELGDSAVYFCASSRTRDSPLHFGNGTRLTVT.

This clonotype was seen a few times. The chain combines TRBV25-1 with TRBJ2-3; 9 nucleotides match TRBD2. Germline-derived CDR1 and CDR2 are MGHDK and SYGVNS. V shed 8 bases, J shed 4 bases, and the junction held 7 bases outside the gene matches. The CDR3 loop spans 14 amino acids. The CDR3 spells CASSSAGGSDTQYF. The CDR3 DNA reads TGTGCCAGCTCCTCAGCGGGAGGTTCAGATACGCAGTATTTT.

This clonotype was counted at least ten times. The chain carries TRBV3-1 and TRBJ1-5, with D perhaps matching TRBD1 (5 bases). Deletions cut 8 bases from V and 4 bases from J, with 9 bases between. The germline gives CDR1 LGHDT, CDR2 YNNKEL (reference sequence). The length of the CDR3 is 12 residues. The DNA of the CDR3 is TGTGCCAGCGGGGACCCTAATCAGCCCCAGCATTTT. Amino acids: CASGDPNQPQHF.

At least ten counts were recorded for this clonotype. The chain links TRBV24-1 to TRBJ1-1, with 7 bases that match TRBD1. Germline V gene sequence: CDR1 KGHDR, CDR2 SFDVKD. V shed 7 bases, J shed 3 bases, and the junction held 10 bases outside the gene matches. The length of the CDR3 is 15 residues. The DNA for the CDR3 is TGTGCCACCAGAGACAGGGTTGGAGCGGACACTGAAGCTTTCTTT. Translated, it gives CATRDRVGADTEAFF.

This clonotype occurred many times. The chain is built from TRBV6-5 and TRBJ1-2; D possibly corresponds to TRBD1 (5 bases). The CDR3 length is 16 residues. Germline CDR1 is MNHEY and CDR2 is SVGAGI. V lost 2 bases to trimming and J lost 6 bases, with 19 bases between them. The CDR3 nucleotides are TGTGCCAGCAGTTACAACGGGGGAGGCCGCTCAGATGGCTACACCTTC. Protein: CASSYNGGGRSDGYTF.

This rearrangement joins TRBV28 to TRBJ1-1; D is uncertain. The ends were cut back, 1 base at V and 11 bases at J, with 11 bases in the middle. The CDR3 runs 12 residues. Germline-derived CDR1 and CDR2 are MDHEN and SYDVKM. CDR3: CASSLSVGYAFF. The CDR3 bases are TGTGCCAGCAGTTTATCGGTAGGTTACGCTTTCTTT.

Only a few counts were recorded for this clonotype. The chain joins TRBV4-1 to TRBJ2-7; D is possibly TRBD2 (6 bases). Germline V gives CDR1 MGHRA, CDR2 YSYEKL. The V gene lost 3 bases and the J gene lost 3 bases, with 21 bases spanning the gap. This CDR3 spans 17 amino acids. CDR3 sequence reads: CASSQLPGLSTFYEQYF. In DNA, the CDR3 is TGCGCCAGCAGCCAGCTACCGGGACTCAGTACCTTCTACGAGCAGTACTTC.

This clonotype has more than one count but fewer than ten. The chain has TRBV6-1 and TRBJ1-3; D ambiguous. Trimming cost V 5 bases and J 6 bases, with 5 bases left between them. Per the germline V gene, CDR1 is MNHNS and CDR2 is SASEGT. This CDR3 is 11 amino acids long. CDR3 sequence (DNA): TGTGCCAGCAGTTCCGTAAACACCATATATTTT. This gives the protein CASSSVNTIYF.

This clonotype was detected only a few times. This rearrangement joins TRBV2 to TRBJ2-7; 7 bases map to TRBD2. The V and J ends lost 6 bases and 3 bases, in that order; junction bases with no gene match: 8. Looked up from germline, CDR1 is SNHLY and CDR2 is FYNNEI. The CDR3 is 14 amino acids. The CDR3 spells CASRLTGGGYEQYF. The CDR3 DNA reads as TGTGCCAGCAGACTTACTGGCGGGGGCTACGAGCAGTACTTC. Full variable domain (remainder filled in from reference TRBV2 and TRBJ2-7): EPEVTQTPSHQVTQMGQEVILRCVPISNHLYFYWYRQILGQKVEFLVSFYNNEISEKSEIFDDQFSVERPDGSNFTLKIRSTKLEDSAMYFCASRLTGGGYEQYFGPGTRLTVT.

The rearrangement uses TRBV20-1 and TRBJ2-3; TRBD2 matches at 7 bases. Per the germline V gene, CDR1 is DFQATT and CDR2 is SNEGSKA (reference sequence). With 4 bases clipped from V and 6 bases from J, the junction kept 10 bases outside the gene matches. This CDR3 has 14 amino acids. The CDR3 nucleotides are TGCAGTGCTACCCCCTCTAGCGGTGTGGATACGCAGTATTTT. Translation gives CSATPSSGVDTQYF.

This clonotype has only a few counts. The chain is built from TRBV11-3 and TRBJ2-5; TRBD2 is a possible D gene (6 bases). V shed 9 bases and J shed 4 bases, with 24 bases lying between them. The CDR3 extends over 16 amino acids. Germline assignment: CDR1 SGHNT and CDR2 YENEEA. CDR3 region: CARTQVSEGITETQYF. The CDR3 coding sequence is TGTGCCAGAACACAAGTGTCGGAGGGTATCACAGAGACCCAGTACTTC.

This clonotype was seen repeatedly, ten times or more. V gene TRBV14 combines with J gene TRBJ1-1; D gene unclear. V gave up 4 bases and J gave up 4 bases, with 10 bases separating them. Germline CDR1 SGHDN, CDR2 FVKESK. The CDR3 spans 13 residues. CDR3 loop: CASSPPWVTEAFF. The CDR3 nucleotides are TGTGCCAGCAGCCCCCCTTGGGTCACTGAAGCTTTCTTT.

This clonotype was counted a few times. The chain is built from TRBV6-1 and TRBJ2-7, with 7 bases aligning to TRBD1. With V trimmed by 6 bases and J by 6 bases, 11 bases remained unmatched. Germline V gene data show CDR1 as MNHNS and CDR2 as SASEGT. The CDR3 runs to 14 residues. In DNA form, the CDR3 reads TGTGCCAGCAGGGTACCAAGACAGGGTAGCGAGCAGTACTTC. It codes for CASRVPRQGSEQYF.

This clonotype was seen ten or more times. This rearrangement joins TRBV2 to TRBJ1-1, with TRBD1 as a possible D gene (5 bases). The CDR3 spans 15 residues. Germline V CDR1 and CDR2: SNHLY, FYNNEI. V was pared by 3 bases and J by 0 bases, with 11 bases between. The CDR3 DNA follows: TGTGCCAGCAGTGACGGTCAGGGTTTGAACACTGAAGCTTTCTTT. Its protein product is CASSDGQGLNTEAFF.

This clonotype occurred many times. V gene TRBV2 combines with J gene TRBJ1-1; TRBD1 matches at 7 bases. Unmatched junction bases numbered 8, after V lost 6 bases and J lost 1 base. The germline CDR1 and CDR2 sequences are SNHLY and FYNNEI. The length of the CDR3 is 15 residues. CDR3 residues: CASRYDRVENTEAFF. The CDR3 DNA reads as TGTGCCAGCAGGTACGACAGGGTGGAGAACACTGAAGCTTTCTTT.

In this sample, this clonotype turned up many times. The chain couples TRBV5-6 to TRBJ1-2; D unclear. Trimming stripped 3 bases from V and 9 bases from J, with 9 bases between. The CDR3 is 11 amino acids. Germline CDR1 and CDR2: SGHDT and YYEEEE. The CDR3 here is CASSSRKSYTF. The CDR3 DNA reads TGTGCCAGCAGCTCCCGTAAGAGCTACACCTTC.

This clonotype was picked up a small number of times. The rearrangement links TRBV5-8 to TRBJ1-6, with 10 bases identical to TRBD1. The CDR3 is 19 residues long. Per the germline V gene, CDR1 is SGHTS and CDR2 is YDEGEE. With 2 bases clipped from V and 10 bases from J, the junction kept 18 bases outside the gene matches. The CDR3 protein is CASSFLVFTTGQGYSPLHF. The CDR3 coding sequence is TGTGCCAGCAGCTTCTTAGTGTTCACCACGGGACAGGGGTACTCACCCCTCCACTTT. The variable domain in full, completed from reference TRBV5-8 and TRBJ1-6, reads EAGVTQSPTHLIKTRGQQATLRCSPISGHTSVYWYQQALGLGLQFLLWYDEGEERNRGNFPPRFSGRQFPNYSSELNVNALELEDSALYLCASSFLVFTTGQGYSPLHFGNGTRLTVT.